These 14 T cell receptor beta chains came from one sample sequenced in a study of long-term antiretroviral therapy in people with HIV. Running of the v3.0 immunoSEQ assay took place at survey level. Repertoires were generated with immunoSEQ multiplex PCR, while TCRdb's copy carries only in-frame clones and drops some. Counted here are more than 6,000 clones, around 77% occurring once; the ten biggest clones make up roughly 15%. The sequencing used unsorted PBMCs, collected 0.5 years before starting antiretroviral therapy. Every receptor here comes from a man aged 40-49 years with HIV.

The V gene is TRBV5-6, the J gene TRBJ1-5, with 9 bases lining up with TRBD1. With 3 bases clipped from V and 5 bases from J, the junction kept 9 bases outside the gene matches. The CDR3 has 16 amino acids. Germline V gene sequence: CDR1 SGHDT, CDR2 YYEEEE. CDR3 loop: CASSSIKQGADQPQHF. In DNA, the CDR3 is TGTGCCAGCAGCTCCATTAAACAGGGGGCAGATCAGCCCCAGCATTTT.

The CDR3 DNA follows: TGTGCCTGGAGTGTACGGGGACTAGCGGGGGGGATCTACAATGAGCAGTTCTTC. This sequence encodes CAWSVRGLAGGIYNEQFF. The J gene is TRBJ2-1, the V gene TRBV30; TRBD2 agrees at 16 bases. The CDR3 runs 18 residues. V dropped 0 bases and J dropped 3; count of bases not matched to a gene: 5. CDR1 and CDR2 (germline): GTSNPN, SVGIG (reference sequence).

The gene calls are TRBV29-1 and TRBJ1-5; possible D gene TRBD1, 6 bases. V lost 4 bases and J 3 bases, leaving 16 bases between the germline ends. The germline gives CDR1 SQVTM, CDR2 ANQGSEA. CDR3 length: 15 residues. The CDR3 nucleotides are TGCAGCGTTGCAGAGTTGGACAGCCCCAATCAGCCCCAGCATTTT. This gives the protein CSVAELDSPNQPQHF.

The chain employs TRBV6-5 and TRBJ1-2; D uncertain. Between the trimmed V and J ends, which lost 0 bases and 5 bases, there was a span of 10 bases. Germline assignment: CDR1 MNHEY and CDR2 SVGAGI. CDR3 size: 14 residues. The DNA for the CDR3 is TGTGCCAGCAGTTACTCTGCGGGGAGGTATGGCTACACCTTC. Its protein is CASSYSAGRYGYTF.

The V gene is TRBV7-9, the J gene TRBJ2-7; TRBD1 is a possible D gene (5 bases). Germline V gene sequence: CDR1 SEHNR, CDR2 FQNEAQ (reference sequence). The CDR3 has 18 residues. Trimming took 4 bases from V and 2 from J, leaving 24 bases between them. CDR3 protein: CASSSRKWGLTFPYEQYF. For the CDR3, the DNA is TGTGCCAGCAGCTCTCGGAAATGGGGCCTTACTTTTCCCTACGAGCAGTACTTC.

The rearrangement joins TRBV5-6 to TRBJ2-7; D unclear. This CDR3 spans 14 amino acids. The germline gives CDR1 SGHDT, CDR2 YYEEEE. V lost 0 bases and J 0 bases, leaving 7 bases between the germline ends. CDR3 in amino acids: CASSLGPSSYEQYF. As DNA, the CDR3 is TGTGCCAGCAGCTTGGGGCCTAGCTCCTACGAGCAGTACTTC.

V is TRBV18 and J is TRBJ2-7, with D possibly matching TRBD1 (5 bases). This CDR3 spans 13 amino acids. The germline V and J ends were trimmed by 3 bases and 2 bases, with 8 bases remaining between them. Looked up from germline, CDR1 is KGHSH and CDR2 is LQKENI. The CDR3 DNA is TGTGCCAGCTCACCTTCGGACACCTACGAGCAGTACTTC. It encodes CASSPSDTYEQYF.

The chain has TRBV7-9 and TRBJ1-3, with D uncertain. CDR1 and CDR2 (germline): SEHNR, FQNEAQ (reference sequence). The V and J ends lost 1 base and 0 bases respectively, with 7 bases between them. This CDR3 has 15 amino acids. CDR3 region: CASSLESSSGNTIYF. The CDR3 nucleotides read TGTGCCAGCAGCTTAGAATCGAGCTCTGGAAACACCATATATTTT.

This clone appeared a few times. The chain uses TRBV18 and TRBJ1-3; 7 positions agree with TRBD1. CDR3 length equals 16 residues. CDR1 and CDR2 (germline): KGHSH, LQKENI. Trimming removed 3 bases from V and 4 bases from J; junction bases left unmatched: 9. The CDR3 sequence: CASSPGTALRGNTIYF. The CDR3 coding sequence is TGTGCCAGCTCACCCGGGACAGCTCTGAGAGGAAACACCATATATTTT.

The V and J genes are TRBV27 and TRBJ2-1; 7 nucleotides align to TRBD1. V lost 7 bases, J lost 12 bases, and 12 bases stayed unmatched. This CDR3 is 13 amino acids long. CDR1 MNHEY and CDR2 SMNVEV come from the germline V gene (reference sequence). Here the CDR3 reads CASKPDRRKSQFF. DNA of the CDR3: TGTGCCAGCAAGCCGGACAGGCGGAAATCGCAGTTCTTC.

V usage is TRBV27 and J usage is TRBJ2-7; TRBD1 is a possible D gene (5 bases). The CDR3 is 14 amino acids. The V and J ends lost 6 bases and 0 bases respectively, with 12 bases between them. CDR1 is MNHEY, CDR2 SMNVEV, per germline (reference sequence). CDR3 DNA sequence: TGTGCCAGCAGATTCGGACAAAACTCCTACGAGCAGTACTTC. It yields the protein CASRFGQNSYEQYF.

The chain carries TRBV9 and TRBJ1-2; 9 nucleotides match TRBD1. The ends lost 4 bases at V and 4 bases at J; junction bases unmatched: 8. This CDR3 region has 15 residues. Germline V gene data show CDR1 as SGDLS and CDR2 as YYNGEE. CDR3 DNA: TGTGCCAGCAGCCAGACCGGGACAGGGAGCTATGGCTACACCTTC. Translated, it gives CASSQTGTGSYGYTF.

The rearrangement joins TRBV19 to TRBJ1-5, with D unresolved. The germline gives CDR1 LNHDA, CDR2 SQIVND (reference sequence). Trimming stripped 3 bases from V and 4 bases from J, with 10 bases between. This CDR3 contains 14 residues. CDR3 loop: CASSMIQTNQPQHF. The CDR3 coding sequence is TGTGCCAGTAGTATGATCCAGACTAATCAGCCCCAGCATTTT.

This chain joins TRBV29-1 and TRBJ1-2; D is unclear. The length of the CDR3 is 15 residues. V gave up 5 bases and J gave up 0 bases, with 16 bases separating them. The germline V gene has CDR1 SQVTM and CDR2 ANQGSEA. The CDR3 is CSVTREPPTNYGYTF. The CDR3 region has the DNA TGCAGCGTTACCCGGGAGCCACCTACTAACTATGGCTACACCTTC.